Shown below are 28 T cell receptor beta chains from a single sample sequenced in a study of shared clonotypes between healthy human individuals. Clones were read by immunoSEQ multiplex PCR, and TCRdb kept only the in-frame ones, dropping some. The table lists around 2.3 million clones, almost 96% of them singletons. The sequenced sample was naive CD4+ T cells sorted from blood. Subset noted: CD45RA+ positively selected. These receptors originate from a man between 18 and 35 years old in good health.

The rearrangement links TRBV6-5 to TRBJ1-2; D might be TRBD1 (5 bases). Germline V CDR1 and CDR2: MNHEY, SVGAGI. Trimming pared 8 bases from V and 2 bases from J, leaving 15 bases between. The CDR3 runs 14 residues. In DNA, the CDR3 is TGTGCCAGCGGAGGGACGGGAAGGAACTATGGCTACACCTTC. It codes for CASGGTGRNYGYTF.

This clone has a single count. The chain joins TRBV10-3 to TRBJ1-1, with a tentative D call TRBD1 (5 bases). Germline CDR1 ENHRY, CDR2 SYGVKD. The V end was cut by 6 bases, the J end by 6 bases, with 11 bases between. This CDR3 comprises 12 residues. CDR3 sequence reads: CAIRGVVSEAFF. The DNA of the CDR3 is TGTGCCATCAGGGGGGTAGTATCTGAAGCTTTCTTT.

This clone was detected only once. The sample holds other DNA sequences that translate to the same CDR3. This chain connects TRBV5-1 to TRBJ1-2; the D is unclear. There are 13 residues in the CDR3. V was trimmed by 0 bases and J by 3 bases, leaving 6 bases between them. Per germline, CDR1 SGHRS and CDR2 YFSETQ. The CDR3 region has the DNA TGCGCCAGCAGCTTGGGGGTGGACTATGGCTACACCTTC. Translating gives CASSLGVDYGYTF.

This chain connects TRBV9 to TRBJ1-1, with D possibly being TRBD1 (6 bases). With 4 bases removed from V and 3 bases from J, the gap between germline ends came to 19 bases. Germline V CDR1 and CDR2: SGDLS, YYNGEE. This CDR3 has 16 residues. CDR3 protein: CASSPGQFSRYTEAFF. The CDR3 DNA sequence: TGTGCCAGCAGCCCCGGACAGTTTAGCCGGTACACTGAAGCTTTCTTT.

In DNA form, the CDR3 reads TGTGCCAGCAGCGTAGACCAGACAGGAAACACCATATATTTT. It translates to CASSVDQTGNTIYF. V gene TRBV9 combines with J gene TRBJ1-3, with no clear D. V gave up 0 bases and J gave up 4 bases, with 8 bases separating them. Germline V gene sequence: CDR1 SGDLS, CDR2 YYNGEE. This CDR3 has 14 residues. Using reference TRBV9 and TRBJ1-3 for the parts outside the CDR3, the full variable domain is DSGVTQTPKHLITATGQRVTLRCSPRSGDLSVYWYQQSLDQGLQFLIQYYNGEERAKGNILERFSAQQFPDLHSELNLSSLELGDSALYFCASSVDQTGNTIYFGEGSWLTVV.

The V call is TRBV19, the J call TRBJ2-2; D might be TRBD1 (5 bases). The CDR3 contains 14 residues. Between the trimmed V and J ends, which lost 5 bases and 3 bases, there was a span of 10 bases. Germline loops: CDR1 LNHDA, CDR2 SQIVND (reference sequence). DNA for the CDR3: TGTGCCAGTAGTTCACTCAGGGACACCGGGGAGCTGTTTTTT. As protein: CASSSLRDTGELFF.

This chain links TRBV28 with TRBJ2-7, with 7 bases aligning to TRBD1. Looked up from germline, CDR1 is MDHEN and CDR2 is SYDVKM. The CDR3 contains 14 residues. The V and J ends lost 8 bases and 3 bases, in that order; junction bases with no gene match: 10. In DNA form, the CDR3 reads TGTGCCAGCGGGGAGACAGGGAGTCTCTACGAGCAGTACTTC. Its protein product is CASGETGSLYEQYF.

In its sample, this clone was seen once. CDR3 sequence (DNA): TGTGCCATCAGTGAAACTAGCGGAGTCACCGGGGAGCTGTTTTTT. The encoded protein is CAISETSGVTGELFF. V usage is TRBV10-3 and J usage is TRBJ2-2; TRBD2 matches at 8 bases. The ends lost 3 bases at V and 4 bases at J; junction bases unmatched: 4. CDR1 and CDR2 from the germline V gene are ENHRY and SYGVKD. The CDR3 consists of 15 residues.

The chain carries TRBV7-2 and TRBJ2-7, with TRBD1 matching over 9 bases. This CDR3 spans 14 amino acids. V was pared by 5 bases and J by 7 bases, with 9 bases of the junction left unmatched. In germline, CDR1 is SGHTA, CDR2 FQGNSA. The CDR3 coding sequence is TGTGCCAGCAGCCCTTGGACAGGGGCGCGGGAGCAGTACTTC. Translating gives CASSPWTGAREQYF.

The rearrangement joins TRBV28 to TRBJ2-7; the D is unclear. Germline CDR1 and CDR2: MDHEN and SYDVKM. This CDR3 has 13 residues. With 5 bases removed from V and 0 bases from J, the gap between germline ends came to 8 bases. For the CDR3, the DNA is TGTGCCAGCAGTCCACCAGCCTCCTACGAGCAGTACTTC. It codes for CASSPPASYEQYF.

This clone came up once. The V and J genes are TRBV12-5 and TRBJ2-5; 12 bases match TRBD2. Trimming removed 4 bases from V and 5 bases from J; junction bases left unmatched: 5. In germline, CDR1 is LGHNT, CDR2 FRNRAP. This CDR3 has 15 amino acids. The CDR3 coding sequence is TGTGCTAGTGGTTCTGGACTAGCGGGGAGGGAGACCCAGTACTTC. This translates into CASGSGLAGRETQYF. The variable domain in full, with the rest retrieved from reference TRBV12-5 and TRBJ2-5, is DARVTQTPRHKVTEMGQEVTMRCQPILGHNTVFWYRQTMMQGLELLAYFRNRAPLDDSGMPKDRFSAEMPDATLATLKIQPSEPRDSAVYFCASGSGLAGRETQYFGPGTRLLVL.

V usage is TRBV7-6 and J usage is TRBJ2-5; unclear D gene. The CDR3 runs to 12 residues. The germline gives CDR1 SGHVS, CDR2 FNYEAQ. Trimming pared 2 bases from V and 5 bases from J, leaving 6 bases between. The CDR3 DNA sequence: TGTGCCAGCAGCTTAAGTTGGGAGACCCAGTACTTC. It translates to CASSLSWETQYF.

The chain has TRBV9 and TRBJ1-2; 7 positions match TRBD1. CDR1 and CDR2 (germline): SGDLS, YYNGEE. V gave up 3 bases and J gave up 5 bases; unmatched junction bases: 7. The CDR3 is 14 residues long. CDR3 DNA sequence: TGTGCCAGCAGCGCTGGGACAGAAAGTTATGGCTACACCTTC. This codes for CASSAGTESYGYTF. Combining the CDR3 with reference TRBV9 and TRBJ1-2 gives the whole variable domain DSGVTQTPKHLITATGQRVTLRCSPRSGDLSVYWYQQSLDQGLQFLIQYYNGEERAKGNILERFSAQQFPDLHSELNLSSLELGDSALYFCASSAGTESYGYTFGSGTRLTVV.

The V gene is TRBV5-1, the J gene TRBJ1-1; 7 positions agree with TRBD1. CDR3 size: 14 residues. Germline-derived CDR1 and CDR2 are SGHRS and YFSETQ. The junction had 2 bases not matched to a gene; V was cut back by 3 bases and J by 0 bases. The CDR3 bases are TGCGCCAGCAGCTACAGGGGCCTGAACACTGAAGCTTTCTTT. It encodes CASSYRGLNTEAFF.

The chain uses TRBV15 and TRBJ2-5; the D is unclear. V dropped 0 bases and J dropped 4 bases, with 15 bases sitting between them. CDR3 size: 16 residues. Germline V gene data show CDR1 as LNHNV and CDR2 as YYDKDF (reference sequence). The CDR3 loop is CATSRDGPNPRETQYF. For the CDR3, the DNA is TGTGCCACCAGCAGAGATGGGCCTAACCCCCGAGAGACCCAGTACTTC.

This rearrangement joins TRBV6-1 to TRBJ1-3, with D perhaps TRBD1 (6 bases). Germline CDR1 reads MNHNS; CDR2 reads SASEGT. The CDR3 is 14 residues long. V lost 5 bases to trimming and J lost 3 bases, with 11 bases between them. CDR3 nucleotide sequence: TGTGCCAGCAGTCCTGGGGGCTTTGGAAACACCATATATTTT. Protein product: CASSPGGFGNTIYF.

A remark on this clone: The sample contains more than one DNA sequence encoding this CDR3. The DNA of the CDR3 is TGCGCCAGCAGCTTGGGACTAGCGGGGGTCACAGATACGCAGTATTTT. It is translated as CASSLGLAGVTDTQYF. The V and J genes are TRBV5-1 and TRBJ2-3, with TRBD2 identical over 12 bases. The CDR3 has 16 amino acids. J gave up 2 bases and V 0 bases, and 1 base lay outside the gene matches. In germline, CDR1 is SGHRS, CDR2 YFSETQ.

The chain joins TRBV5-1 to TRBJ2-3; 9 bases fit TRBD2. V lost 4 bases to trimming and J lost 1 base; unmatched junction nucleotides: 7. This CDR3 comprises 16 residues. In germline, CDR1 is SGHRS, CDR2 YFSETQ. CDR3 coding DNA: TGCGCCAGCAGCACCTCGGGACTAGCAGGCACAGATACGCAGTATTTT. Amino acids: CASSTSGLAGTDTQYF.

Note on this clone: The sample contains more than one DNA sequence encoding this CDR3. This rearrangement joins TRBV7-9 to TRBJ2-1; no firm D call. Per the germline V gene, CDR1 is SEHNR and CDR2 is FQNEAQ (reference sequence). This CDR3 is 11 amino acids long. Trimming removed 1 base from V and 10 bases from J, with 5 bases in between. The DNA of the CDR3 is TGTGCCAGCAGCTTAGGTGAGGAGCAGTTCTTC. Its translation: CASSLGEEQFF. Looking up the rest from reference TRBV7-9 and TRBJ2-1 gives the full variable domain: DTGVSQNPRHKITKRGQNVTFRCDPISEHNRLYWYRQTLGQGPEFLTYFQNEAQLEKSRLLSDRFSAERPKGSFSTLEIQRTEQGDSAMYLCASSLGEEQFFGPGTRLTVL.

V is TRBV2 and J is TRBJ1-3; 10 nucleotides agree with TRBD1. CDR3 length equals 15 residues. The germline V gene encodes CDR1 SNHLY and CDR2 FYNNEI. The V and J ends lost 5 bases and 5 bases, in that order; junction bases with no gene match: 6. The CDR3 protein is CASSLDRGQRNTIYF. The CDR3 DNA is TGTGCCAGCAGTCTTGACAGGGGGCAAAGAAACACCATATATTTT.

V usage is TRBV10-3 and J usage is TRBJ2-1; 7 bases align to TRBD2. The CDR3 consists of 14 residues. From germline, CDR1 is ENHRY and CDR2 SYGVKD. The V gene end was trimmed by 8 bases and the J gene end by 0 bases; junction bases not matched to a gene: 4. The CDR3 is CAIRSGVSYNEQFF. For the CDR3, the DNA is TGTGCCATCCGGAGCGGGGTCTCCTACAATGAGCAGTTCTTC.

V usage is TRBV29-1 and J usage is TRBJ2-3; D possibly corresponds to TRBD2 (5 bases). Germline CDR1 SQVTM, CDR2 ANQGSEA. V shed 7 bases and J shed 0 bases, with 11 bases lying between them. This CDR3 contains 13 residues. CDR3 coding DNA: TGCAGCGCCGTGACTATGAGCACAGATACGCAGTATTTT. Residues: CSAVTMSTDTQYF.

This chain links TRBV5-1 with TRBJ1-1; D possibly corresponds to TRBD1 (5 bases). The CDR3 runs 13 residues. Trimming took 8 bases from V and 2 from J, leaving 13 bases between them. Germline V gene data show CDR1 as SGHRS and CDR2 as YFSETQ. The CDR3: CASTQTVNTEAFF. CDR3 sequence (DNA): TGCGCCAGTACGCAGACAGTAAACACTGAAGCTTTCTTT. Full variable domain (missing parts from reference TRBV5-1 and TRBJ1-1): KAGVTQTPRYLIKTRGQQVTLSCSPISGHRSVSWYQQTPGQGLQFLFEYFSETQRNKGNFPGRFSGRQFSNSRSEMNVSTLELGDSALYLCASTQTVNTEAFFGQGTRLTVV.

Concerning this clone: Within the sample, other DNA sequences also encode this same CDR3. The chain has TRBV2 and TRBJ2-5, with no clear D. From germline, CDR1 is SNHLY and CDR2 FYNNEI. The CDR3 extends over 13 amino acids. The V and J ends lost 4 bases and 3 bases respectively, with 9 bases between them. CDR3 protein: CASSGGTKETQYF. The CDR3 coding sequence is TGTGCCAGCAGTGGTGGAACGAAAGAGACCCAGTACTTC.

The chain recombines TRBV7-9 with TRBJ2-3; D unresolved. V lost 1 base and J 1 base, leaving 6 bases between the germline ends. CDR3 length: 14 residues. From germline, CDR1 is SEHNR and CDR2 FQNEAQ (reference sequence). CDR3 nucleotides: TGTGCCAGCAGCTTAGGATCAGGCACAGATACGCAGTATTTT. Translating it yields CASSLGSGTDTQYF.

This chain uses TRBV19 with TRBJ1-4; TRBD1 matches 7 bases. CDR1 and CDR2 from the germline V gene are LNHDA and SQIVND (reference sequence). The length of the CDR3 is 15 residues. V lost 4 bases, J lost 3 bases, and 5 bases stayed unmatched. The CDR3 DNA follows: TGTGCCAGTAGTACACAGGGGTCACCTAATGAAAAACTGTTTTTT. This sequence encodes CASSTQGSPNEKLFF.

The count of this clone is one. The DNA of the CDR3 is TGTGCCAGCAAAGGACAGGCGACATACAATGAGCAGTTCTTC. Translation gives CASKGQATYNEQFF. This chain connects TRBV6-6 to TRBJ2-1; 7 bases are a match to TRBD1. This CDR3 is 14 amino acids long. V was pared by 7 bases and J by 4 bases, with 7 bases of the junction left unmatched. Per germline, CDR1 MNHNY and CDR2 SVGAGI (reference sequence).

The chain combines TRBV5-1 with TRBJ2-2, with D hard to call. Trimming stripped 0 bases from V and 5 bases from J, with 11 bases between. CDR1 and CDR2 from the germline V gene are SGHRS and YFSETQ. This CDR3 has 15 amino acids. The CDR3 bases are TGCGCCAGCAGCTTGGATACTCTAGGGACCGGGGAGCTGTTTTTT. It codes for CASSLDTLGTGELFF.